The 20 T cell receptor beta chains listed next were all sequenced from one sample in a study of blood T cell repertoires in COVID-19. Repertoires were generated with immunoSEQ multiplex PCR, while TCRdb's copy carries only in-frame clones and drops some. The table lists tens of thousands of clones, 82% of them singletons. The sample comprised peripheral blood. The receptors shown here come from a human donor in a cohort sampled during active COVID-19.

This chain uses TRBV7-2 with TRBJ2-5; TRBD1 matches 9 bases. CDR1 is SGHTA, CDR2 FQGNSA, per germline. Trimming cost V 5 bases and J 5 bases; bases outside gene matches: 3. The CDR3 runs 13 residues. The CDR3 bases are TGTGCCAGCAGCATCGGGACAGGGGAGACCCAGTACTTC. This codes for CASSIGTGETQYF.

The CDR3: CASSVGGKAFF. The CDR3 nucleotides are TGTGCCAGCAGCGTAGGAGGGAAAGCTTTCTTT. This chain links TRBV9 with TRBJ1-1; no clear D. Germline V CDR1 and CDR2: SGDLS, YYNGEE. This CDR3 comprises 11 residues. Trimming took off 0 bases at V and 9 bases at J, with 6 bases between the two ends.

The rearrangement links TRBV7-9 to TRBJ1-2, with D unresolved. From germline, CDR1 is SEHNR and CDR2 FQNEAQ (reference sequence). The CDR3 is 15 residues long. Trimming stripped 0 bases from V and 0 bases from J, with 8 bases between. CDR3 sequence: CASSLAPEPNYGYTF. CDR3 coding DNA: TGTGCCAGCAGCTTAGCGCCTGAGCCTAACTATGGCTACACCTTC.

The chain is built from TRBV5-4 and TRBJ1-4, with TRBD1 as a possible D gene (6 bases). Germline assignment: CDR1 SGHNT and CDR2 YYREEE (reference sequence). The germline V and J ends were trimmed by 3 bases and 10 bases, with 19 bases remaining between them. This CDR3 has 15 residues. CDR3 sequence: CASSSGASTDAKLFF. CDR3 coding DNA: TGTGCCAGCAGCTCAGGGGCCTCGACCGACGCAAAACTGTTTTTT.

The chain recombines TRBV5-1 with TRBJ2-5; tentatively, D is TRBD2 (6 bases). Trimming cost V 4 bases and J 2 bases, with 9 bases left between them. The germline gives CDR1 SGHRS, CDR2 YFSETQ. There are 13 residues in the CDR3. The CDR3 DNA follows: TGCGCCAGCAGCCGGGACTTACAAGAGACCCAGTACTTC. It codes for CASSRDLQETQYF.

The V call is TRBV3-1 (or the pseudogene TRBV3-2), the J call TRBJ1-2; D is ambiguous. The CDR3 length is 13 residues. V was shortened by 1 base and J by 8 bases, with 11 bases between the two germline ends. CDR1 is LGHDT and CDR2 is YNNKEL in the germline V gene (reference sequence). CDR3 in amino acids: CASSQGWLWGYTF. CDR3 nucleotide sequence: TGTGCCAGCAGCCAAGGGTGGCTCTGGGGCTACACCTTC.

This clone was seen just once. V usage is TRBV6-5 and J usage is TRBJ2-3, with TRBD2 as a possible D gene (7 bases). The CDR3 is 15 residues long. V lost 7 bases and J 1 base, leaving 15 bases between the germline ends. Germline CDR1 and CDR2: MNHEY and SVGAGI. The CDR3 DNA reads TGTGCCAGCAATCGCGGGGGCGCGGGCACAGATACGCAGTATTTT. Its translation is CASNRGGAGTDTQYF.

This sequence joins TRBV4-1 and TRBJ1-5, with D uncertain. V was shortened by 1 base and J by 10 bases, with 11 bases between the two germline ends. The CDR3 extends over 13 amino acids. Germline V lookup: CDR1 MGHRA, CDR2 YSYEKL. CDR3 nucleotide sequence: TGCGCCAGCAGCCAAGCCAGTAACCGACCCCAGCATTTT. Translation gives CASSQASNRPQHF.

This clone was picked up one time. The chain has TRBV15 and TRBJ2-7; D unclear. V was pared by 0 bases and J by 3 bases, with 3 bases between. The CDR3 is made up of 12 amino acids. Germline loops: CDR1 LNHNV, CDR2 YYDKDF (reference sequence). CDR3 in DNA: TGTGCCACCAGCAGAGACGGCTACGAGCAGTACTTC. Protein product: CATSRDGYEQYF.

This clone was detected once. The chain is built from TRBV7-8 and TRBJ2-7; D gene unclear. The CDR3 spans 13 residues. Per the germline V gene, CDR1 is SGHVS and CDR2 is FQNEAQ. The V end lost 5 bases, the J end lost 3 bases, and 11 bases lay between the germline ends. Here the CDR3 DNA reads TGTGCCAGCAGCACCCGAACACGCTACGAGCAGTACTTC. It specifies CASSTRTRYEQYF.

This chain connects TRBV30 to TRBJ1-5; 10 nucleotides line up with TRBD1. Trimming removed 1 base from V and 6 bases from J; junction bases left unmatched: 6. CDR1 GTSNPN and CDR2 SVGIG come from the germline V gene (reference sequence). The CDR3 has 15 residues. The CDR3 spells CAWSGGQGLVQPQHF. CDR3 coding DNA: TGTGCCTGGAGTGGGGGACAGGGGCTGGTTCAGCCCCAGCATTTT.

The chain is built from TRBV18 and TRBJ1-4; D not resolved. Germline assignment: CDR1 KGHSH and CDR2 LQKENI. The CDR3 has 16 residues. V lost 3 bases to trimming and J lost 0 bases, with 11 bases between them. The CDR3 DNA reads TGTGCCAGCTCACCGGCCGTACCCGCAACTAATGAAAAACTGTTTTTT. Protein sequence: CASSPAVPATNEKLFF.

The chain has TRBV4-2 and TRBJ2-7; no firm D call. The V and J ends lost 0 bases and 0 bases respectively, with 9 bases between them. The CDR3 runs 15 residues. Germline V gives CDR1 LGHNA, CDR2 YNFKEQ. This CDR3 reads CASSQELAHSYEQYF. The CDR3 DNA reads as TGTGCCAGCAGCCAAGAATTAGCTCACTCCTACGAGCAGTACTTC.

V and J are TRBV25-1 and TRBJ2-1; the D gene is possibly TRBD1 (5 bases). CDR1 is MGHDK and CDR2 is SYGVNS in the germline V gene. The CDR3 has 13 amino acids. V shed 6 bases and J shed 7 bases, with 13 bases lying between them. The CDR3 sequence: CASSGKTENEQFF. The DNA for the CDR3 is TGTGCCAGCAGCGGAAAGACAGAAAATGAGCAGTTCTTC.

The chain recombines TRBV25-1 with TRBJ1-2; a weak D match, TRBD1 (6 bases). CDR3 length: 15 residues. The V end lost 6 bases, the J end lost 3 bases, and 17 bases lay between the germline ends. The germline V gene encodes CDR1 MGHDK and CDR2 SYGVNS. The DNA of the CDR3 is TGTGCCAGCAGGGGAAATACAGGGAGCGACTATGGCTACACCTTC. It specifies CASRGNTGSDYGYTF.

The rearrangement links TRBV4-1 to TRBJ2-7; 8 bases align to TRBD1. Germline loops: CDR1 MGHRA, CDR2 YSYEKL. V shed 3 bases and J 3 bases; nucleotides not matched to a gene: 7. The length of the CDR3 is 15 residues. Here the CDR3 reads CASSQPGTGVYEQYF. Written as DNA, the CDR3 is TGCGCCAGCAGCCAGCCCGGGACAGGAGTCTACGAGCAGTACTTC.

The chain's CDR3 is CASSPGAGGSYEQYF. The CDR3 DNA reads TGTGCCAGCAGCCCTGGAGCGGGGGGGTCCTACGAGCAGTACTTC. V is TRBV3-1 (or the pseudogene TRBV3-2) and J is TRBJ2-7; the match to TRBD2 covers 10 bases. J gave up 1 base and V 4 bases, and 4 bases lay outside the gene matches. CDR1 LGHDT and CDR2 YNNKEL come from the germline V gene (reference sequence). CDR3 length: 15 residues.

This chain uses TRBV6-2 or TRBV6-3 with TRBJ2-3; no reliable D call. This CDR3 is built from 13 residues. Germline CDR1 is MNHEY and CDR2 is SVGEGT. V was shortened by 4 bases and J by 2 bases, with 7 bases between the two germline ends. In DNA form, the CDR3 reads TGTGCCAGCAGTTCTGCGGACACAGATACGCAGTATTTT. This codes for CASSSADTDTQYF.

This rearrangement joins TRBV9 to TRBJ1-1; D not resolved. The V end was cut by 4 bases, the J end by 4 bases, with 17 bases between. The CDR3 spans 15 residues. CDR1 is SGDLS, CDR2 YYNGEE, per germline. CDR3 residues: CASSPFQAVGTEAFF. CDR3 DNA: TGTGCCAGCAGCCCTTTTCAGGCCGTGGGCACTGAAGCTTTCTTT.

The chain joins TRBV30 to TRBJ1-3; D gene uncertain. This CDR3 is built from 12 residues. Germline CDR1 GTSNPN, CDR2 SVGIG (reference sequence). Trimming pared 2 bases from V and 8 bases from J, leaving 10 bases between. Here the CDR3 reads CAWSSRLDTIYF. Here the CDR3 DNA reads TGTGCCTGGAGTAGCCGCTTGGACACCATATATTTT.